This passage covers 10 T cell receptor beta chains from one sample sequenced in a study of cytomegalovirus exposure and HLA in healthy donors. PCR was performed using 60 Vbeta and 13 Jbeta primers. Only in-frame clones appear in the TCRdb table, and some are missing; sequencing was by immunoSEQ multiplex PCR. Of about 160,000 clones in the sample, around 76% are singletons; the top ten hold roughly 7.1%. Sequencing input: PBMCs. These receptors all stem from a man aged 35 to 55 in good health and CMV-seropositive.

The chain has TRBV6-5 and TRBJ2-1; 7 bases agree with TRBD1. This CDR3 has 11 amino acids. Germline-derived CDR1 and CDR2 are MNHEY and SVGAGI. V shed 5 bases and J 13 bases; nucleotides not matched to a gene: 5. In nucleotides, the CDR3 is TGTGCCAGCAGTAATAGACAGGGCCAGTTCTTC. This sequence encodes CASSNRQGQFF.

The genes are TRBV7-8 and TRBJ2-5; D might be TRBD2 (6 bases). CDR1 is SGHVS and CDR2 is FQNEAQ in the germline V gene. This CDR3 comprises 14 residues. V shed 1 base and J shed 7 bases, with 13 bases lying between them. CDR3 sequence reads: CASSLVEGIATQYF. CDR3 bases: TGTGCCAGCAGCTTAGTGGAGGGGATTGCGACCCAGTACTTC.

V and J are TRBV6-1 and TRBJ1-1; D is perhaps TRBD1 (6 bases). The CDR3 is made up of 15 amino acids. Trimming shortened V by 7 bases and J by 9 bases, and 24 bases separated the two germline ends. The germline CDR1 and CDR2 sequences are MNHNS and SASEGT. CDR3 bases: TGTGCCAGCACTTTGCCGGGGGGCTTTTTGATCCAAGCTTTCTTT. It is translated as CASTLPGGFLIQAFF.

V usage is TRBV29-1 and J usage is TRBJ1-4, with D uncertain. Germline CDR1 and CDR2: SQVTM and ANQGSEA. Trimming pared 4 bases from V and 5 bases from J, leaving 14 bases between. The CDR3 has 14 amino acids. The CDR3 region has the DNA TGCAGCGTTGTTGGCGGGCAGTTCAATGAAAAACTGTTTTTT. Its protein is CSVVGGQFNEKLFF.

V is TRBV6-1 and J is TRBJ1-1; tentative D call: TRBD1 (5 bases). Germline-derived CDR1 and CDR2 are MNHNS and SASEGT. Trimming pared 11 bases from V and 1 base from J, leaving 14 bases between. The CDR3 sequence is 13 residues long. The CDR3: CALSRGTNTEAFF. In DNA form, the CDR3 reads TGTGCCTTATCGCGGGGCACGAACACTGAAGCTTTCTTT.

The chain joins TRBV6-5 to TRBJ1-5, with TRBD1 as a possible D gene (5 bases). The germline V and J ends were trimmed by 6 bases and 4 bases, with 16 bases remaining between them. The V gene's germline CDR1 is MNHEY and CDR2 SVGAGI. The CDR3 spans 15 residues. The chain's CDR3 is CASSPVVGPNQPQHF. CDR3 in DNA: TGTGCCAGCAGCCCCGTAGTGGGGCCTAATCAGCCCCAGCATTTT.

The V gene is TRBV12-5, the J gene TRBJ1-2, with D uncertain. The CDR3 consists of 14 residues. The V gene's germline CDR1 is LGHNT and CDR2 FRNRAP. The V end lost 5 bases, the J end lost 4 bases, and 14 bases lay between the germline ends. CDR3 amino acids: CASGPHDGIYGYTF. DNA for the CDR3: TGTGCTAGTGGTCCACACGACGGGATCTATGGCTACACCTTC.

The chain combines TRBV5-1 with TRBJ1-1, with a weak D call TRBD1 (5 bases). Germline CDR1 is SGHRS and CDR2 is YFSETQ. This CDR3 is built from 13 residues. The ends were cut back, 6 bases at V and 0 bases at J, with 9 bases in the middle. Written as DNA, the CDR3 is TGCGCCAGCACGGGGGATCTGAACACTGAAGCTTTCTTT. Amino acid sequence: CASTGDLNTEAFF.

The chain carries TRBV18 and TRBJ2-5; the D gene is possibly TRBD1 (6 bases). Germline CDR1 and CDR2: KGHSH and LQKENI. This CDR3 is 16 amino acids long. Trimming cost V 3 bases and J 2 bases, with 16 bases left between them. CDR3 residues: CASSPLSQGPQETQYF. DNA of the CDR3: TGTGCCAGCTCACCGCTGTCACAGGGCCCTCAAGAGACCCAGTACTTC.

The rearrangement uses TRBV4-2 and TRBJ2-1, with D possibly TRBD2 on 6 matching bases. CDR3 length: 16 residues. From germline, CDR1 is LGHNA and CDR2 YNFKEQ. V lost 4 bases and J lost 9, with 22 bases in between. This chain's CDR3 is CASSPGLLSSKGEQFF. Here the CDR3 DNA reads TGTGCCAGCAGCCCGGGACTGCTTTCTTCAAAGGGTGAGCAGTTCTTC.